Detailed here is one T cell receptor (beta chain). The target antigen is unknown. The sample originates from a study of T cell repertoires in ileal Crohn's disease. For the study at large: Surgery for a complication: stricturing in approximately 60%, penetrating in about 40%.

V lost 5 bases and J lost 2; bases outside the gene matches: 6. The CDR3 runs to 16 residues. CDR1 and CDR2 from the germline V gene are SGHTA and FQGTGA. Noted time point: inflamed ileum from the surgical specimen. Profiled with immunoSEQ multiplex PCR; TCRdb holds only in-frame clones, not every one. The data hold more than 11,000 clones, with approximately 79% observed a single time. General observations from the study: Clonal expansions were more frequent in active smokers than non-smokers at surgery.

Material: ileal tissue. This clonotype was sampled from an adult with Crohn's disease. The chain uses TRBV7-3 and TRBJ2-5, with 12 bases that match TRBD2. The CDR3 region has the DNA TGTGCCAGCAGCCCCCCTAGCGGGGGGGTTCAAGAGACCCAGTACTTC. Encoded protein: CASSPPSGGVQETQYF.